This TCR beta chain derives from a study of PD-1 blockade in classical Hodgkin lymphoma. Points from the study as a whole: Reports described newly diagnosed patients as having lower baseline TCR diversity than healthy donors. Patients excluded were those beginning nivolumab under 1 year after ASCT. Repertoire differences lack defined causes, possibly disease activity or prior therapy. Significantly greater TCR diversity emerged by C4D1 in CD4+ cells but not CD8+ cells.

The length of the CDR3 is 15 residues. Germline V gene data show CDR1 as SQVTM and CDR2 as ANQGSEA. V was shortened by 4 bases and J by 0 bases, with 12 bases between the two germline ends. Specified time point: cycle 4 day 1 (C4D1), after less than seven weeks of nivolumab. Brentuximab vedotin exposure varied, and every patient relapsed after autologous stem cell transplantation. Some clones are missing from TCRdb's copy, which holds only in-frame ones; the method was immunoSEQ multiplex PCR. This table holds about 20,000 clones, 60% to 80% found once. Turning to this clone: The antigen remains undetermined.

The rearrangement links TRBV29-1 to TRBJ2-2; D not certain. The clonotype originates from a human donor with classical Hodgkin lymphoma. Sequenced material: peripheral blood mononuclear cells (PBMCs), taken before the fourth cycle of nivolumab. This chain's CDR3 is CSVGGRTSNTGELFF. CDR3 sequence (DNA): TGCAGCGTTGGAGGCCGAACTTCGAACACCGGGGAGCTGTTTTTT.